Listed below are T cell receptor beta chains from one sample, sequenced in a study of blood T cell repertoires in COVID-19. Method: immunoSEQ multiplex PCR; TCRdb's copy keeps in-frame clones and lacks some. This repertoire shows some 300,000 clones, roughly 86% found once; its top ten account for 1%. The sample taken for sequencing was PBMCs or T cells enriched from blood (not recorded which). The origin of the receptors is a woman younger than 45 who had recovered from COVID-19. CDR3s include the opening cysteine and the closing phenylalanine or tryptophan. D genes are given only for firm matches. Size is stated for part of the rows, as once, few or many counts, or as a class when the clone is expanded.

>TRBV5-4|TRBJ1-6|.|.
TGTGCCAGCAGCTTGGACAGATATAATTCACCCCTCCACTTT
CASSLDRYNSPLHF
>TRBV5-1|TRBJ2-6|.|.
TGCGCCAGCAGCTTGTGGACAGTCTCTGGGGCCAACGTCCTGACTTTC
CASSLWTVSGANVLTF
>TRBV3-1/TRBV3-2|TRBJ2-1|.|TRBD2
TGTGCCAGCAGCCAAGATTTAAGGGCCGGGGGGGCCAACAATGAGCAGTTCTTC
CASSQDLRAGGANNEQFF
>TRBV3-1/TRBV3-2|TRBJ2-1|.|TRBD2
TGTGCCAGCAGCCAAGTAGCGGGAGGGGGCAATGAGCAGTTCTTC
CASSQVAGGGNEQFF
>TRBV28|TRBJ2-7|.|.
TGTGCCAGCAGTTCATACTTAAGCGAATCGACGTACGAGCAGTACTTC
CASSSYLSESTYEQYF
>TRBV5-1|TRBJ1-4|.|TRBD1
TGCGCCAGCAGCCAAACTCGAGGGGGCGGCGGGGAAAAACTGTTTTTT
CASSQTRGGGGEKLFF
>TRBV10-2|TRBJ1-5|.|.
TGCGCCAGCAGTGAGTGGAGAAGCAATCAGCCCCAGCATTTT
CASSEWRSNQPQHF
>TRBV6-5|TRBJ2-1|.|TRBD1
TGTGCCAGCAGTTACTCCACAGGGGGTATCTACAATGAGCAGTTCTTC
CASSYSTGGIYNEQFF
>TRBV27|TRBJ2-7|.|TRBD1
TGTGCCAGCAGTCATTCAACGGGACAGGTCACCTACGAGCAGTACTTC
CASSHSTGQVTYEQYF
>TRBV27|TRBJ1-1|.|.
TGTGCCAGCAGTAGGGCTAGTATGAGGGTGGCTGAAGCTTTCTTT
CASSRASMRVAEAFF
>TRBV9|TRBJ1-4|.|.
TGTGCCAGCAGCCTAGCCCCCGATGAAAAACTGTTTTTT
CASSLAPDEKLFF
>TRBV30|TRBJ1-1|few|TRBD1
TGTGCCTGGAATACCGGGACAGGGGGTCGCTTT
CAWNTGTGGRF
>TRBV5-1|TRBJ2-1|.|.
TGCGCCAGCAGCTTGGCCGTAAACAATGAGCAGTTCTTC
CASSLAVNNEQFF
>TRBV27|TRBJ2-2|.|TRBD1
TGTGCCAGCAGTTTCGGGGGACAGGGGTCTTACGGGGAGCTGTTTTTT
CASSFGGQGSYGELFF
>TRBV19|TRBJ1-5|.|TRBD1
TGTGCCAGTAGTACGACAGGGGCTAGCAATCAGCCCCAGCATTTT
CASSTTGASNQPQHF
>TRBV7-9|TRBJ2-7|.|TRBD1
TGTGCCAGCAGCCGGGACAGGGGGTCCTACGAGCAGTACTTC
CASSRDRGSYEQYF
>TRBV24-1|TRBJ1-1|.|.
TGTGCCACCAGTGGGGGGGGCGTTGGTATGGCTTTCTTT
CATSGGGVGMAFF
>TRBV6-1|TRBJ1-1|.|TRBD1
TGTGCCAGCAGTGTACTCCCGGGACAGGGAGCGACTGAAGCTTTCTTT
CASSVLPGQGATEAFF
>TRBV7-2|TRBJ2-5|.|.
TGTGCCAGCAGCTCCTCAGGGGGGGAGACCCAGTACTTC
CASSSSGGETQYF
>TRBV28|TRBJ1-5|.|TRBD1
TGTGCCAGCAGCGGCTACATTAACCAGGGGGCTGGGGGCAATCAGCCCCAGCATTTT
CASSGYINQGAGGNQPQHF
>TRBV9|TRBJ1-1|.|.
TGTGCCAGCAGCGTAGTAGGGGAATTTACGGCTTTCTTT
CASSVVGEFTAFF
>TRBV28|TRBJ1-2|.|.
TGTGCCAGTAGTGGGACTCACTATGGCTACACCTTC
CASSGTHYGYTF
>TRBV11-2|TRBJ1-1|few|TRBD1
TGTGCCAGCAGCCCTCGACAGGGGGCGTCGAGTACTGAAGCTTTCTTT
CASSPRQGASSTEAFF
>TRBV24-1|TRBJ2-2|.|TRBD2
TGTGCCACCAGTGACCCCACTAGCGGGGGTTACACCGGGGAGCTGTTTTTT
CATSDPTSGGYTGELFF
>TRBV7-9|TRBJ1-1|.|.
TGTGCCAGCAGCCTGTTTGAAGCTTTCTTT
CASSLFEAFF
>TRBV27|TRBJ2-1|.|TRBD1
TGTGCCAGCAGTTTTCGGACAGGCCCCTACAATGAGCAGTTCTTC
CASSFRTGPYNEQFF
>TRBV5-4|TRBJ1-6|.|TRBD1
TGTGCCACCCACGGGACAGATTATAATTCACCCCTCCACTTT
CATHGTDYNSPLHF
>TRBV5-1|TRBJ2-2|.|.
TGCGCCAGCCTAGCCGGGACGGAGGGCACCGGGGAGCTGTTTTTT
CASLAGTEGTGELFF
>TRBV27|TRBJ2-6|.|.
TGTGCCAGCAGTTACGTGGCCGGGGCCAACGTCCTGACTTTC
CASSYVAGANVLTF
>TRBV27|TRBJ1-2|many|TRBD1
TGTGCCAGCAGCAGTGTACAGGGGCAATATGGCTACACCTTC
CASSSVQGQYGYTF
>TRBV11-2|TRBJ2-2|.|.
TGTGCCAGCAGCTCATCGAACACCGGGGAGCTGTTTTTT
CASSSSNTGELFF
>TRBV18|TRBJ1-1|few|TRBD1
TGTGCCAGCTCACCACCGGAGACAGGGGGCTTCGTAGCTTTCTTT
CASSPPETGGFVAFF
>TRBV6-5|TRBJ1-2|.|TRBD1
TGTGCCAGCAGGCCGGGACAGAGATTTTTTGGCTACACCTTC
CASRPGQRFFGYTF
>TRBV5-1|TRBJ2-5|.|TRBD1
TGCGCCAGCAGCTCCGACGGGCGGACAGGGGGCAGAAACCAGTACTTC
CASSSDGRTGGRNQYF
>TRBV11-3|TRBJ1-2|.|.
TGTGCCAGCAGCTTAGCCTACGGGTTTGACTATGGCTACACCTTC
CASSLAYGFDYGYTF
>TRBV7-3|TRBJ1-1|once|.
TGTGCCAGCAGCTTAAAGGGGGACATCCAGATAGGGGAAGCTTTCTTT
CASSLKGDIQIGEAFF
>TRBV27|TRBJ1-6|.|TRBD1
TGTGCCAGCAGTCCTTACAGCCCCTCACAGGGGGTATCTAATTCACCCCTCCACTTT
CASSPYSPSQGVSNSPLHF
>TRBV5-1|TRBJ1-3|.|.
TGCGCCAGCAGCCCCGCAGGGATCCACTCTGGAAACACCATATATTTT
CASSPAGIHSGNTIYF
>TRBV5-4|TRBJ1-6|few|TRBD1
TGTGCCAGCAGCTGGGGGGACAGGGACGGAGGACCCCTCCACTTT
CASSWGDRDGGPLHF